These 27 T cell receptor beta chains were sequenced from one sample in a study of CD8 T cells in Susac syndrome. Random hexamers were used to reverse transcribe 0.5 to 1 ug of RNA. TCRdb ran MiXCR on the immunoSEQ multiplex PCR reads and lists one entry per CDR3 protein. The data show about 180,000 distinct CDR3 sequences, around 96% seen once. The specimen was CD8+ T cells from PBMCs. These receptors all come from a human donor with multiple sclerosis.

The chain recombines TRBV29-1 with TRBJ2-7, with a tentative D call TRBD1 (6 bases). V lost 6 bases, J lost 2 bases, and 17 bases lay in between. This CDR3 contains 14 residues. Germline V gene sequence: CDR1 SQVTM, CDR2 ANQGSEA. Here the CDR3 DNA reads TGCAGCGTCGGTGGACAGAAGGGGACCTACGAGCAGTACTTC. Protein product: CSVGGQKGTYEQYF.

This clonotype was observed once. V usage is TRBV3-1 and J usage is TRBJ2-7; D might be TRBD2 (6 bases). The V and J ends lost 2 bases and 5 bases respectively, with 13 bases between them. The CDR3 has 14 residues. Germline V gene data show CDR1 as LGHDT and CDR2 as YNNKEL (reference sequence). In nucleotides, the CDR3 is TGTGCCAGCAGCCAAAGCCGGCGGGGCCACGAGCAGTACTTC. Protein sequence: CASSQSRRGHEQYF.

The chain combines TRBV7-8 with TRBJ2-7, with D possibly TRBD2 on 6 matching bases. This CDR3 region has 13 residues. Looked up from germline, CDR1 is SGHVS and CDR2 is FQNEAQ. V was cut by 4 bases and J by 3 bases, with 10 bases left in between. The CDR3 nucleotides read TGTGCCAGCAGCTACGGGACTGACTACGAGCAGTACTTC. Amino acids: CASSYGTDYEQYF.

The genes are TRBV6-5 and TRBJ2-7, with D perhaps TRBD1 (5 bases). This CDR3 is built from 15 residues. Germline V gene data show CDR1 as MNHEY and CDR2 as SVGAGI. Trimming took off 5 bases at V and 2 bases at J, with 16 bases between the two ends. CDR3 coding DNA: TGTGCCAGCAGTCCTTCAGGGTGGGTCACCTACGAGCAGTACTTC. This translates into CASSPSGWVTYEQYF.

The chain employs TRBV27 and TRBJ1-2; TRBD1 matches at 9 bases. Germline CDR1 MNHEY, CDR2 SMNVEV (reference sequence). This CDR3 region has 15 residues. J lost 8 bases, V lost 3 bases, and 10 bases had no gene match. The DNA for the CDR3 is TGTGCCAGCAGTTTTGCGGGACAGGGTTTAACGGGCTACACCTTC. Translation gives CASSFAGQGLTGYTF.

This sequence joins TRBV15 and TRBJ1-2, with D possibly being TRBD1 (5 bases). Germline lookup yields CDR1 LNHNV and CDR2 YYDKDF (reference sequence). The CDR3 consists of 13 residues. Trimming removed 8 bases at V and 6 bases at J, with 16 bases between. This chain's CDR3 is CATGGSWGDGYTF. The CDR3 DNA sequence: TGTGCCACCGGTGGTTCTTGGGGGGATGGCTACACCTTC.

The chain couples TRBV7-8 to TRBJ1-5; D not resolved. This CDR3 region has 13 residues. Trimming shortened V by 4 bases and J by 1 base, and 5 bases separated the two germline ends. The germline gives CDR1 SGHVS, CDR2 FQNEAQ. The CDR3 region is CASSSGSNQPQHF. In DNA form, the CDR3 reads TGTGCCAGCAGCTCCGGCAGCAATCAGCCCCAGCATTTT.

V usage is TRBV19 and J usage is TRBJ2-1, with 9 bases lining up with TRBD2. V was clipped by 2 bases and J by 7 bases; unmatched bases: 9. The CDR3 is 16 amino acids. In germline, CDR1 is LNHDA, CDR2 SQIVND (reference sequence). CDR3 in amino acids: CASSIYGGRAGNEQFF. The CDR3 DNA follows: TGTGCCAGTAGTATATATGGCGGGAGGGCCGGGAATGAGCAGTTCTTC.

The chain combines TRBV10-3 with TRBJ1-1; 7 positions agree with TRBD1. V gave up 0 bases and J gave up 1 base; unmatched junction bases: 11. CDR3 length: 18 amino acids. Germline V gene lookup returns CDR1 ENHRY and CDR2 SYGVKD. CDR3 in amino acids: CAISESFETGTTNTEAFF. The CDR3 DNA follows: TGTGCCATCAGTGAGTCCTTTGAGACAGGGACCACGAACACTGAAGCTTTCTTT.

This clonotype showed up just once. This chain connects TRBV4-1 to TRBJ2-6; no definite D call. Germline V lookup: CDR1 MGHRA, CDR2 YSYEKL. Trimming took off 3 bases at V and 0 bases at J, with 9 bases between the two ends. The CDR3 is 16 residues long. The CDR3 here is CASSQSDDSGANVLTF. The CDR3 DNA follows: TGCGCCAGCAGCCAGTCTGACGACTCTGGGGCCAACGTCCTGACTTTC.

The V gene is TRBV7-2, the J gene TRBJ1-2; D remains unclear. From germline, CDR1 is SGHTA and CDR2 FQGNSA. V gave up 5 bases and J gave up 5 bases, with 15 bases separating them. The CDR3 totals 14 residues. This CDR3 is CASSNLAVVYGYTF. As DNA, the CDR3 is TGTGCCAGCAGCAATCTCGCGGTAGTTTATGGCTACACCTTC.

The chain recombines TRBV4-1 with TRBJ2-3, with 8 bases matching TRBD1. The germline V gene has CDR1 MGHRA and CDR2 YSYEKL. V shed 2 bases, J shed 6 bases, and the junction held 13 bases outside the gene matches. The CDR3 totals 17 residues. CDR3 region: CASSQSPQGARGDTQYF. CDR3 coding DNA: TGCGCCAGCAGCCAAAGCCCCCAGGGGGCGCGGGGCGATACGCAGTATTTT.

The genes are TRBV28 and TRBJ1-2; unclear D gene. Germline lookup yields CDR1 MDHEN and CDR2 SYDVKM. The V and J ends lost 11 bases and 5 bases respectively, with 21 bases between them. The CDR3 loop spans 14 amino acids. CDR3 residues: CAARMDRLGYGYTF. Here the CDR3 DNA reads TGTGCCGCTCGTATGGACCGCCTAGGTTATGGCTACACCTTC.

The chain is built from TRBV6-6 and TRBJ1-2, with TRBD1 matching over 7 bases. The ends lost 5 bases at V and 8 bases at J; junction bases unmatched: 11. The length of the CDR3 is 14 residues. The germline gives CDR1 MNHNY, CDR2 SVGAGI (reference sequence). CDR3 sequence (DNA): TGTGCCAGCAGTCAAACGACAGGGAGGAGCGGCTACACCTTC. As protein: CASSQTTGRSGYTF.

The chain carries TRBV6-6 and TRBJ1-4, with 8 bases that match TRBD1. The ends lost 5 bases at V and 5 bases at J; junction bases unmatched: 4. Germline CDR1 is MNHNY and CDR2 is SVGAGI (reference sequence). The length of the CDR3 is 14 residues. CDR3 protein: CASSDRGENEKLFF. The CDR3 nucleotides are TGTGCCAGCAGTGACAGGGGAGAGAATGAAAAACTGTTTTTT.

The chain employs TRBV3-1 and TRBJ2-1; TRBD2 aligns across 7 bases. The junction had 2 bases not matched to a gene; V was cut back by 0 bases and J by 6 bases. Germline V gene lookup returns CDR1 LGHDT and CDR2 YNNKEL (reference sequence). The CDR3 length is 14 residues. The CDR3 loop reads CASSQERLANEQFF. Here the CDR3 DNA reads TGTGCCAGCAGCCAAGAGAGACTAGCCAATGAGCAGTTCTTC.

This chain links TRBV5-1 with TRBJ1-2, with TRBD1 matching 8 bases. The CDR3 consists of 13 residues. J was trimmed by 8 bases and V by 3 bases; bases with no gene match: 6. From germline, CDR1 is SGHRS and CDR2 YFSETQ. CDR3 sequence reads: CASSSRTGTGYTF. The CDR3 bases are TGCGCCAGCAGCTCTCGGACAGGGACCGGCTACACCTTC.

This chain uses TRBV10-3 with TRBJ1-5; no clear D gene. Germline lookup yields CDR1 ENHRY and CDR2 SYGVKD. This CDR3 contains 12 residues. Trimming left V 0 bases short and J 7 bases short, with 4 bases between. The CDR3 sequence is CAISESGQPQHF. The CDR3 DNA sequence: TGTGCCATCAGTGAGTCTGGGCAGCCCCAGCATTTT.

CDR3 sequence reads: CASSPRAGLDEQYF. The CDR3 bases are TGTGCCAGCAGTCCACGCGCAGGGCTGGACGAGCAGTACTTC. The chain joins TRBV27 to TRBJ2-7; weak D call: TRBD1 (5 bases). Germline CDR1 MNHEY, CDR2 SMNVEV (reference sequence). This CDR3 region has 14 residues. Trimming cost V 5 bases and J 5 bases, with 16 bases left between them.

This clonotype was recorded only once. The CDR3 sequence: CASSQEVGTDTQYF. As DNA, the CDR3 is TGTGCCAGCAGCCAAGAGGTGGGCACAGATACGCAGTATTTT. The V call is TRBV3-1, the J call TRBJ2-3, with D unresolved. With 0 bases removed from V and 1 base from J, the gap between germline ends came to 5 bases. CDR1 is LGHDT, CDR2 YNNKEL, per germline (reference sequence). The CDR3 spans 14 residues.

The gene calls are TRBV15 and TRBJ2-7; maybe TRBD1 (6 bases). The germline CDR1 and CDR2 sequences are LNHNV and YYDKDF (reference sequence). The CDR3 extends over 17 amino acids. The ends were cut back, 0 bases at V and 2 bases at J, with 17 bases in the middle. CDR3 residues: CATSRDLGRGTPYEQYF. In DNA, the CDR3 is TGTGCCACCAGCAGAGATCTCGGCAGGGGAACCCCCTACGAGCAGTACTTC.

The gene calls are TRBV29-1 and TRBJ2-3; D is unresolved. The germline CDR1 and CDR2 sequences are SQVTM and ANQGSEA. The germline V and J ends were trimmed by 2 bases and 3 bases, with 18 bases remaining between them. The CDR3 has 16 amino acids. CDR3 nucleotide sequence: TGCAGCGTTGAATCCCAGCCTCGAGGCCCTACAGATACGCAGTATTTT. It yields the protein CSVESQPRGPTDTQYF.

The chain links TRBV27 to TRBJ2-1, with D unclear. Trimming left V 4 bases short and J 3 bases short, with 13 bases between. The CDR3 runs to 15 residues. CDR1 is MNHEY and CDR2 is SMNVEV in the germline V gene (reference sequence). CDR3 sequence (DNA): TGTGCCAGCAGTTCCCTAGGGTACCTCTACAATGAGCAGTTCTTC. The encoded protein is CASSSLGYLYNEQFF.

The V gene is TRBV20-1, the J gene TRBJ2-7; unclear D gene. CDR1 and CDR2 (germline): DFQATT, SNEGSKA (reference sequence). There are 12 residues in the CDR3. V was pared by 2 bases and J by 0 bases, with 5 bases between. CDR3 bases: TGCAGTGCTAGATATTACTCCTACGAGCAGTACTTC. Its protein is CSARYYSYEQYF.

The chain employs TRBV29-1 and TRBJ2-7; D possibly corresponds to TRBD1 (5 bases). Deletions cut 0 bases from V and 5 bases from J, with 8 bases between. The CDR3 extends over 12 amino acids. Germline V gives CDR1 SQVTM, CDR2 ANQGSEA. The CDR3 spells CSVEDTGDEQYF. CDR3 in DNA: TGCAGCGTTGAAGATACAGGTGACGAGCAGTACTTC.

The CDR3 sequence is CASNAHGGVEPPETQYF. The CDR3 region has the DNA TGTGCCAGCAACGCCCATGGCGGGGTGGAACCCCCGGAGACCCAGTACTTC. The rearrangement uses TRBV12-3 or TRBV12-4 and TRBJ2-5, with a weak D call TRBD2 (6 bases). This CDR3 is built from 17 residues. The ends were cut back, 7 bases at V and 5 bases at J, with 26 bases in the middle.

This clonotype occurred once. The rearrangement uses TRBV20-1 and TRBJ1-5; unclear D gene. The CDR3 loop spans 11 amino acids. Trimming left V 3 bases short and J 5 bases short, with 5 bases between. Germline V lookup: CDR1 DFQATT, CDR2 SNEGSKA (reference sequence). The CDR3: CSASGYQPQHF. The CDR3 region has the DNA TGCAGTGCTAGTGGTTATCAGCCCCAGCATTTT.